A selection of T cell receptor beta chains follows, all from one sample in a study of T cell clonotyping in hematopoietic cell transplantation. Sequencing used immunoSEQ multiplex PCR; TCRdb keeps in-frame clones, though not all of them. The top ten hold 27% of the sample, which has about 5,700 clones, over 70% seen once. Sequencing used PBMCs, obtained 100 days after allogeneic stem cell transplant. Receptors originate from a male patient between 50 and 60 years old who had an allogeneic stem cell transplant from an unrelated donor, so the T cells may come from the graft donor. Some clones in this sample may be carry-over from other donors' samples. Each CDR3 is given with its conserved first and last residue. Each record gives: J gene, CDR3 length, V gene, clone size, D gene, CDR3 DNA, CDR3 protein. D genes are given only for firm matches. Only part of the rows carry a size: once, few, many, or a class if the clone is expanded.

TRBJ1-1 14 TRBV5-1 - - TGCGCCAGCAGCAGCGGGCCCGAAAGTACTGAAGCTTTCTTT CASSSGPESTEAFF
TRBJ2-7 13 TRBV27 once - TGTGCCAGGGGAGGGGGTAGTCCCCACGAGCAGTACTTC CARGGGSPHEQYF
TRBJ2-7 16 TRBV5-4 - TRBD1 TGTTCCAGCAGCTTGGCCAGGACAGGGGGCTCGTACGAGCAGTACTTC CSSSLARTGGSYEQYF
TRBJ2-5 15 TRBV14 - - TGTGCCAGCAGCCAAGAATCGAGCCAGGCAGAGACCCAGTACTTC CASSQESSQAETQYF
TRBJ2-7 15 TRBV5-1 - TRBD2 TGCGCCAGCAGCGCCGATGGGAGGGACCGGTACGAGCAGTACTTC CASSADGRDRYEQYF
TRBJ1-2 14 TRBV5-1 few TRBD1 TGCGCCAGCAGCCTCGGGACAGGAGTCTATGGCTACACCTTC CASSLGTGVYGYTF
TRBJ1-4 15 TRBV6-5 - TRBD1 TGTGCCAGCAGCCGGGACAGCCCAACTAATGAAAAACTGTTTTTT CASSRDSPTNEKLFF
TRBJ2-3 17 TRBV5-4 - TRBD2 TGTGCCAGCAGTCCTGGGACTAGCGGGAGCGTTTTGGATACGCAGTATTTT CASSPGTSGSVLDTQYF
TRBJ1-3 19 TRBV30 once - TGTGCCTGGAGATTGTCCTTGGGACGGGGGCACCGTACTGGAAACACCATATATTTT CAWRLSLGRGHRTGNTIYF
TRBJ2-7 12 TRBV30 - TRBD2 TGTGCCACTGAAGCGGGAGGGTACGAGCAGTACTTC CATEAGGYEQYF
TRBJ1-1 14 TRBV14 few TRBD1 TGTGCCAGCAGCCAAGAGGACAGGTTTGCTGAAGCTTTCTTT CASSQEDRFAEAFF
TRBJ1-5 15 TRBV30 - TRBD1 TGTGCCTGGACCTCAGGGGGCTTGGGCAATCAGCCCCAGCATTTT CAWTSGGLGNQPQHF
TRBJ1-4 13 TRBV30 - - TGTGCCTGGAGTGGGGGAACTAATGAAAAACTGTTTTTT CAWSGGTNEKLFF
TRBJ2-7 13 TRBV11-2 - - TGTGCCAGCAGCCCGAACAGATTCTACGAGCAGTACTTC CASSPNRFYEQYF
TRBJ2-7 13 TRBV6-5 - - TGTGCCAGCAAGATGGGGCCCTCCTACGAGCAGTACTTC CASKMGPSYEQYF
TRBJ1-1 13 TRBV29-1 - - TGCAGCGTGTCGGGGGGGCGGGGCACTGAAGCTTTCTTT CSVSGGRGTEAFF
TRBJ1-1 13 TRBV30 - TRBD1 TGTGCCTGGTGGGACAGGGCTTGCACTGAAGCTTTCTTT CAWWDRACTEAFF
TRBJ2-2 12 TRBV7-3 - - TGTGCCAGCAGCTTAAACACCGGGGAGCTGTTTTTT CASSLNTGELFF
TRBJ2-1 14 TRBV30 - - TGTGCCTGGAGTGTTGGTGGGGTGGGCGATGAGCAGTTCTTC CAWSVGGVGDEQFF
TRBJ2-1 14 TRBV5-1 - TRBD2 TGCGCCAGCAGCTCCGGGACTACCTACAATGAGCAGTTCTTC CASSSGTTYNEQFF
TRBJ2-7 14 TRBV6-1 - TRBD1 TGTGCCAACGGACAGGGGAGTCGTCAAGACGAGCAGTACTTC CANGQGSRQDEQYF
TRBJ2-5 14 TRBV5-1 - TRBD1 TGCGCCAGCAGCTTACAGGGGTACCAAGAGACCCAGTACTTC CASSLQGYQETQYF
TRBJ1-2 13 TRBV9 - - TGTGCCAGCAGCCCGGGGGGGATTTATGGCTACACCTTC CASSPGGIYGYTF
TRBJ1-1 17 TRBV30 once TRBD1 TGTGCCTGGAGTTGGCGAGGGGGCTTGGGTAGGAACACTGAAGCTTTCTTT CAWSWRGGLGRNTEAFF
TRBJ1-2 12 TRBV10-2 few - TGCGCCAGCAGTGAGGGGCCTGGGAGCTACACCTTC CASSEGPGSYTF
TRBJ1-5 16 TRBV6-5 - - TGTGCCAGCAGTTACTCGGCCCTCGGGAACAATCAGCCCCAGCATTTT CASSYSALGNNQPQHF
TRBJ2-7 14 TRBV6-5 - - TGTGCCAGCAGTTTCGGCAACAGGGACGGCGAGCAGTACTTC CASSFGNRDGEQYF
TRBJ2-2 13 TRBV7-3 - - TGTGCCAGCAGCTTAGACCGGCCCGGGGAGCTGTTTTTT CASSLDRPGELFF
TRBJ1-1 14 TRBV29-1 - - TGCAGCGTTGTTATCCGGGCCAGGAACACTGAAGCTTTCTTT CSVVIRARNTEAFF
TRBJ2-1 13 TRBV30 - - TGTGCCTGTAGAAGGGGCTCCTACAATGAGCAGTTCTTC CACRRGSYNEQFF
TRBJ2-7 17 TRBV5-1 - TRBD2 TGCGCCAGCAGCTTGGGGGGACTAGCGGGAGACCCATACGAGCAGTACTTC CASSLGGLAGDPYEQYF
TRBJ2-7 14 TRBV10-3 - TRBD1 TGTGCCATCGGTCTAGGACAGGGACCCTACGAGCAGTACTTC CAIGLGQGPYEQYF